This TCR beta chain was documented in a study of neurological immune-mediated disorders (dated 2019 in TCRdb). Turning to the overall study: Peripheral blood TCR-beta repertoires from patients with HTLV-I-associated myelopathy (HAM/TSP), patients with multiple sclerosis, and healthy controls were compared in the study using UMI-based sequencing. The roughly 100 TCR-beta libraries covered PBMC samples along with longitudinal samples, technical triplicates, and paired sorted CD4+ and CD8+ T-cell subsets. Longitudinal HAM/TSP donors and healthy donors each had 3 time-points at intervals of roughly 3-40 months. The cohort was made up of approximately 69 subjects, consisting of around 14 HAM/TSP patients, roughly 35 multiple sclerosis patients and about 20 healthy controls. What the authors observed across the whole study: Expanded clones from different subjects shared no identical CDR3 amino acid sequences, which suggests that TCR-beta repertoires were private in all groups. The highest TCR clonal expansion was observed in HAM/TSP patients, whereas the lowest was observed in MS patients, even when compared with healthy controls.

The germline V gene encodes CDR1 DFQATT and CDR2 SNEGSKA (reference sequence). The junction shows trimming of 6 bases on V and 0 bases on J, plus 9 bases between the germline ends. Counted from cysteine to phenylalanine, this CDR3 has 12 amino acids. Only the CDR3 DNA is retained, 36 bases long and in frame from the first base. The time point label corresponds to: longitudinal time-point 3. Libraries from unsorted PBMCs were made from 2 million PBMCs kept in RNAlater at -80 degrees C until RNA extraction. PBMCs were separated from peripheral blood using Ficoll-Hypaque density gradient centrifugation and then cryopreserved in liquid nitrogen. This clonotype has ten or more counts. Its antigen is currently not known. Per-base quality was not reported, and no clone a single base away is much larger than it. cDNA was synthesized by template-switch 5'RACE using a primer carrying a 10-nucleotide random unique molecular identifier by which each TCR transcript was tagged. Each sequencing run produced over 180 million TCR-beta sequences covering 15-18 subjects. The RNeasy kit was used for extraction of total RNA. TCR-beta VDJ regions were amplified with primers for the TCR constant region and the 5'RACE anchor, using the KAPA Real-time Library Amplification kit. Sample indexes and Illumina adaptors were added in a first PCR, and a second PCR then increased library yield. After Ampure bead purification, the roughly 650 bp TCR product was size-selected on a 2% E-gel SizeSelection system. Before pooling, library quality was checked on a Bioanalyzer, concentration was measured with Qubit, and libraries were quantified with the Kapa Library Quantification kit. An Illumina HiSeq 2500 was used to sequence the libraries paired-end at 2 x 150 bp. To increase sequence diversity, roughly 24-31% phiX was spiked into each library pool. As for how the authors treated the data: The UMI-based MiGEC pipeline processed quality-filtered reads and removed over 85% of raw TCR sequences during error correction. IMGT germline references were used for aligning VDJ genes, and each clonotype was defined as a unique CDR3 amino acid sequence together with its V-J genes. VDJtools evaluated clonal expansion, Shannon diversity and CDR3 relatedness (CalcPairwiseDistances, ClusterSamples); CLCbio workbench built phylogenetic trees. Using coefficient-of-variation modelling across technical triplicates, the study counted a clone as expanded if it had at least 8 unique UMIs. Clones were called with MiXCR by TCRdb after fastp trimmed the public reads at Q25, and only in-frame beta chains were retained. Rows with a matching CDR3 protein are joined into one entry that keeps the most common DNA and genes. What appears here as the V and J calls and clone size reflects TCRdb's work, not the paper's. The sample table lists under 130,000 distinct CDR3 sequences, approximately 11% of them with a count of one. The top ten hold around 3.1% of the sample.

The receptor comes from a female donor with HTLV-1-associated myelopathy (HAM/TSP). The chain is assembled from TRBV20-1 and TRBJ2-7; no D gene can be assigned with confidence. Material for sequencing was PBMCs. The CDR3 reads as follows: CSAADNSYEQYF. The DNA sequence is TGCAGTGCGGCTGACAACTCCTACGAGCAGTACTTC.